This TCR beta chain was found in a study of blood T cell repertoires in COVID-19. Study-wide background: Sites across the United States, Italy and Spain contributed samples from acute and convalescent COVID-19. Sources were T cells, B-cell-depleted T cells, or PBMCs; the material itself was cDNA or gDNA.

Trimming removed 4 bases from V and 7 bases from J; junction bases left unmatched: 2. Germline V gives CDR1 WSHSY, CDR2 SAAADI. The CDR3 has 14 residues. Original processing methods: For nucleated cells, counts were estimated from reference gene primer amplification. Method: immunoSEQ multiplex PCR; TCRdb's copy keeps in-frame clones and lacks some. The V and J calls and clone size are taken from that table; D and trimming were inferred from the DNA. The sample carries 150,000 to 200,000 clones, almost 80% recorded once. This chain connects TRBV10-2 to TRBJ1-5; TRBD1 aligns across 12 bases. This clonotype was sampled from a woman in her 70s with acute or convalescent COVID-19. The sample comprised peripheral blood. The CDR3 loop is CASSGDRGQQPQHF. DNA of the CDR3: TGCGCCAGCAGTGGGGACAGGGGGCAACAGCCCCAGCATTTT.